This T cell receptor beta chain was sequenced in a study of T cells in Graves' hyperthyroidism and ophthalmopathy. Exclusion of patients followed from uncontrolled infection, other autoimmune disease, pregnancy or lactation. This clonotype was detected only a few times. There are 13 residues in the CDR3. The germline CDR1 and CDR2 sequences are SGDLS and YYNGEE. V lost 0 bases and J 5 bases, leaving 8 bases between the germline ends. It was RNA transcripts that yielded the amplified TCR beta CDR3 regions. A set of HTBI primers served as the primers for a first-round RT-PCR of the TCR CDR3. TCRdb reprocessed the multiplex PCR reads via MiXCR and lists one record per CDR3 protein. In the table there are 650,000 to 750,000 distinct CDR3 sequences, 13% to 15% of which are singletons.

This TCR derives from a woman aged 18-29 years with Graves' hyperthyroidism. The gene calls are TRBV9 and TRBJ2-5, with TRBD2 as a possible D gene (5 bases). The source material was blood. The CDR3 coding sequence is TGTGCCAGCAGCGTAGGTGGGAGTGAGACCCAGTACTTC. Protein product: CASSVGGSETQYF.